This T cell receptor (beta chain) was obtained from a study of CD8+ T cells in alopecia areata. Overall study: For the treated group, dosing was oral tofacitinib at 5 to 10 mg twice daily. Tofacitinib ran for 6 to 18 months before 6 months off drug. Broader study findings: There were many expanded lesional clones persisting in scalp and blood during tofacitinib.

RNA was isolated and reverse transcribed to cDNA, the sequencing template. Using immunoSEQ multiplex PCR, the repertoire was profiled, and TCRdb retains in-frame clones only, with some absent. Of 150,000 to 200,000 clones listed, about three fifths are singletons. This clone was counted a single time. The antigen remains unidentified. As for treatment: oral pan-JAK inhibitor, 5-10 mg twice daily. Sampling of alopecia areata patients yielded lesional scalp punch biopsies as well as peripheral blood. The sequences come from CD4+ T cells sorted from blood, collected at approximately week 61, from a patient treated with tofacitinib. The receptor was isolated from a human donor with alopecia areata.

CDR3 in amino acids: CASRHDQGGRSPLHF. In nucleotides, the CDR3 is TGTGCCAGCAGACACGACCAGGGTGGTCGTTCACCCCTCCACTTT. This sequence joins TRBV25-1 and TRBJ1-6, with a possible D match to TRBD1 (5 bases). The CDR3 has 15 residues. Germline V gene sequence: CDR1 MGHDK, CDR2 SYGVNS. V lost 6 bases and J 9 bases, leaving 18 bases between the germline ends.